The 9 T cell receptor beta chains below all came from one sample that was sequenced in a study of T cells in Graves' hyperthyroidism and ophthalmopathy. The investigators amplified TCR beta CDR3 regions from RNA transcripts. Primed by the HTBI set, a first-round RT-PCR was run on the TCR CDR3. TCRdb re-called the multiplex PCR reads with MiXCR, one entry per CDR3 protein. The profile shows 650,000 to 750,000 distinct CDR3 sequences, about 14% of them singletons. The sequencing input was blood. The source of these receptors is a woman younger than 35 with Graves' hyperthyroidism.

This clonotype was seen only a few times. This chain links TRBV30 with TRBJ1-6, with a weak D call TRBD1 (6 bases). CDR1 is GTSNPN and CDR2 is SVGIG in the germline V gene (reference sequence). The CDR3 contains 15 residues. V was cut by 0 bases and J by 7 bases, with 13 bases left in between. The CDR3 nucleotides are TGTGCCTGGAGTGTGCGGGGGACATCGAATTCACCCCTCCACTTT. This sequence encodes CAWSVRGTSNSPLHF.

J is TRBJ2-2 and V is TRBV6-5; D tentatively fits TRBD1 or TRBD2 (5 bases each). Germline loops: CDR1 MNHEY, CDR2 SVGAGI. Trimming took off 8 bases at V and 3 bases at J, with 13 bases between the two ends. The CDR3 spans 14 residues. Written as DNA, the CDR3 is TGTGCCAGCCGTTCGGGACGGGACACCGGGGAGCTGTTTTTT. Translating it yields CASRSGRDTGELFF.

This clonotype was picked up many times. The chain joins TRBV30 to TRBJ1-1; tentatively, D is TRBD1 (5 bases). CDR3 length equals 13 residues. Germline V gene sequence: CDR1 GTSNPN, CDR2 SVGIG (reference sequence). The V end lost 5 bases, the J end lost 1 base, and 11 bases lay between the germline ends. The CDR3 nucleotides are TGTGCCTGGGAGGGGCTACGGAACACTGAAGCTTTCTTT. It translates to CAWEGLRNTEAFF.

The chain recombines TRBV9 with TRBJ1-1; D gene uncertain. V shed 0 bases and J shed 4 bases, with 10 bases lying between them. The CDR3 extends over 14 amino acids. CDR1 and CDR2 from the germline V gene are SGDLS and YYNGEE. CDR3 nucleotides: TGTGCCAGCAGCGTAGGCTCTGCCGTCACTGAAGCTTTCTTT. Amino acids: CASSVGSAVTEAFF.

This clonotype was observed at least ten times. V and J are TRBV11-1 and TRBJ2-1; the match to TRBD2 covers 8 bases. This CDR3 has 13 amino acids. The J segment lost 9 bases and the V segment lost 4 bases, leaving 5 bases of the junction unmatched. Germline V gene data show CDR1 as SGHAT and CDR2 as FQDESV (reference sequence). The CDR3 protein is CASSSAGGGEQFF. CDR3 DNA: TGTGCCAGCAGCTCCGCGGGAGGAGGTGAGCAGTTCTTC.

In its sample, this clonotype was seen many times. The chain is built from TRBV7-9 and TRBJ2-1, with 11 bases lining up with TRBD2. V gave up 4 bases and J gave up 5 bases; unmatched junction bases: 10. Germline V gives CDR1 SEHNR, CDR2 FQNEAQ (reference sequence). CDR3 length: 17 amino acids. In DNA form, the CDR3 reads TGTGCCAGCAGCTCCGCTTTAGCGGGAGGGCTTAACAATGAGCAGTTCTTC. Translated: CASSSALAGGLNNEQFF.

Many counts were recorded for this clonotype. V gene TRBV6-1 combines with J gene TRBJ2-7, with 9 nucleotides matching TRBD1. This CDR3 has 16 amino acids. The germline V gene encodes CDR1 MNHNS and CDR2 SASEGT. Trimming removed 5 bases from V and 5 bases from J; junction bases left unmatched: 13. In DNA, the CDR3 is TGTGCCAGCAGTACAACCGGACAGGGGAAGATCAACGAGCAGTACTTC. It specifies CASSTTGQGKINEQYF.

This clonotype was counted many times. The chain carries TRBV7-2 and TRBJ1-3; D ambiguous. CDR3 length equals 15 residues. In germline, CDR1 is SGHTA, CDR2 FQGNSA. V lost 4 bases, J lost 0 bases, and 10 bases lay in between. CDR3 residues: CASSSSGLSGNTIYF. CDR3 sequence (DNA): TGTGCCAGCAGCTCTTCGGGTCTCTCTGGAAACACCATATATTTT.

This clonotype was counted between two and nine times. The genes are TRBV24-1 and TRBJ2-2; 11 bases line up with TRBD2. V shed 5 bases, J shed 1 base, and the junction held 8 bases outside the gene matches. The CDR3 totals 18 residues. CDR1 is KGHDR and CDR2 is SFDVKD in the germline V gene. The CDR3 DNA reads TGTGCCACCAGTGGTCCTAGCGGGAGGCCCCTGAACACCGGGGAGCTGTTTTTT. It is translated as CATSGPSGRPLNTGELFF.